The 10 T cell receptor beta chains presented below share a single source sample, sequenced in a study of blood T cell repertoires in COVID-19. Method: immunoSEQ multiplex PCR; TCRdb's copy keeps in-frame clones and lacks some. The sample includes tens of thousands of clones, 85% seen only once; the top ten take around 4.1%. Sequencing was done on a sample of peripheral blood. These receptors came from a man aged 60 to 69 with acute or convalescent COVID-19.

V gene TRBV12-3 or TRBV12-4 combines with J gene TRBJ2-7; perhaps TRBD1 as D (5 bases). This CDR3 contains 13 residues. The germline V and J ends were trimmed by 5 bases and 3 bases, with 11 bases remaining between them. The CDR3 DNA follows: TGTGCCAGCAGTCCGACAGTGTACTACGAGCAGTACTTC. Translation: CASSPTVYYEQYF.

The CDR3: CASRRDRGNTIYF. The CDR3 DNA sequence: TGTGCCAGCAGACGGGACAGGGGAAACACCATATATTTT. J is TRBJ1-3 and V is TRBV6-5, with 8 bases that match TRBD1. V shed 6 bases, J shed 4 bases, and the junction held 2 bases outside the gene matches. Germline CDR1 and CDR2: MNHEY and SVGAGI. CDR3 size: 13 residues.

DNA of the CDR3: TGTGCCAGCAGTCACAGGACTAGCGGGGCGTCTGGCACAGATACGCAGTATTTT. Amino acids: CASSHRTSGASGTDTQYF. The genes are TRBV2 and TRBJ2-3; 12 nucleotides line up with TRBD2. CDR3 length: 18 residues. The ends lost 5 bases at V and 1 base at J; junction bases unmatched: 10. The germline CDR1 and CDR2 sequences are SNHLY and FYNNEI.

This rearrangement joins TRBV29-1 to TRBJ2-7; 7 bases match TRBD2. Germline CDR1 SQVTM, CDR2 ANQGSEA. The ends lost 8 bases at V and 3 bases at J; junction bases unmatched: 7. The CDR3 extends over 12 amino acids. The DNA of the CDR3 is TGCAGCTTCAAGCGCGGGAGCTACGAGCAGTACTTC. Residues: CSFKRGSYEQYF.

This chain connects TRBV10-3 to TRBJ1-4; D unresolved. Trimming shortened V by 0 bases and J by 14 bases, and 13 bases separated the two germline ends. Per the germline V gene, CDR1 is ENHRY and CDR2 is SYGVKD. CDR3 length: 13 amino acids. CDR3: CAISESLDTVLFF. Written as DNA, the CDR3 is TGTGCCATCAGTGAGTCCCTTGACACGGTGCTGTTTTTT.

The CDR3 spells CASSQEGTGGRDNEQFF. The CDR3 DNA is TGTGCCAGCAGCCAAGAGGGGACAGGGGGCAGAGACAATGAGCAGTTCTTC. This chain joins TRBV14 and TRBJ2-1; the match to TRBD1 covers 12 bases. This CDR3 region has 17 residues. V gave up 0 bases and J gave up 5 bases; unmatched junction bases: 5. Germline loops: CDR1 SGHDN, CDR2 FVKESK.

The V call is TRBV4-1, the J call TRBJ1-2; D unresolved. V was clipped by 4 bases and J by 6 bases, with 21 bases between them. From germline, CDR1 is MGHRA and CDR2 YSYEKL. The length of the CDR3 is 16 residues. CDR3 sequence: CASSLSGGGAGDGYTF. The DNA for the CDR3 is TGCGCCAGCAGCCTAAGTGGCGGAGGTGCCGGGGATGGCTACACCTTC.

This clone showed up just once. This chain links TRBV29-1 with TRBJ2-3, with D perhaps TRBD2 (6 bases). This CDR3 spans 14 amino acids. Trimming pared 4 bases from V and 2 bases from J, leaving 13 bases between. CDR1 SQVTM and CDR2 ANQGSEA come from the germline V gene. The CDR3 region has the DNA TGCAGCGTTGCTTCAGGCGGGAACACAGATACGCAGTATTTT. Translation: CSVASGGNTDTQYF.

The chain combines TRBV6-9 with TRBJ2-1; D is perhaps TRBD1 (8 bases). CDR1 and CDR2 (germline): MNHGY, SVAAGI. Trimming cost V 6 bases and J 7 bases, with 19 bases left between them. There are 15 residues in the CDR3. The CDR3 DNA follows: TGTGCCAGCAGGCCAACAGGGGGGGGGAGGAATGAGCAGTTCTTC. Protein sequence: CASRPTGGGRNEQFF.

The genes are TRBV6-5 and TRBJ1-3; 7 nucleotides line up with TRBD1. V was clipped by 6 bases and J by 2 bases; unmatched bases: 7. Germline values: CDR1 MNHEY, CDR2 SVGAGI. The CDR3 is made up of 15 amino acids. The DNA for the CDR3 is TGTGCCAGCAGGCCACAGGGGCTGGCTGGAAACACCATATATTTT. This codes for CASRPQGLAGNTIYF.